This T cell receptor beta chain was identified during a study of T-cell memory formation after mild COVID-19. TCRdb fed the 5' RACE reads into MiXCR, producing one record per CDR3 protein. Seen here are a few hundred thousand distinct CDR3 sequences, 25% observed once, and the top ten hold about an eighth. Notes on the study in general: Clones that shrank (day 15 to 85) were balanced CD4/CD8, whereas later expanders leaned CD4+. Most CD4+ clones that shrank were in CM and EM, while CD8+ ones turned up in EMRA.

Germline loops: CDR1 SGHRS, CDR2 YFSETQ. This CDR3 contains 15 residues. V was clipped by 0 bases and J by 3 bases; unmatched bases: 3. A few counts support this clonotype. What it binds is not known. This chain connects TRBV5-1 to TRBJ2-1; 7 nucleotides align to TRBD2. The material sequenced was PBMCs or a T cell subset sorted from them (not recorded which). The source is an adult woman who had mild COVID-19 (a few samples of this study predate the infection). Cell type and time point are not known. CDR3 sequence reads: CASSLGTSDYNEQFF. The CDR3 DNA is TGCGCCAGCAGCTTGGGTACTAGCGACTACAATGAGCAGTTCTTC. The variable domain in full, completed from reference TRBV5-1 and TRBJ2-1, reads KAGVTQTPRYLIKTRGQQVTLSCSPISGHRSVSWYQQTPGQGLQFLFEYFSETQRNKGNFPGRFSGRQFSNSRSEMNVSTLELGDSALYLCASSLGTSDYNEQFFGPGTRLTVL.